This T cell receptor beta chain came from a study of blood T cells in healthy people across ages. PCR was performed a second time for roughly 6 to 12 cycles using a sample-barcoded 5' primer and a J-beta primer mix. TCRdb redid the calling of the 5' RACE reads with MiXCR, one entry per CDR3 protein. The table shows approximately 690,000 distinct CDR3 sequences, with about 43% occurring only once. This clonotype came up a few times. Its antigen is unknown. This CDR3 spans 15 amino acids. Germline lookup yields CDR1 MNHEY and CDR2 SVGEGT. The J segment lost 4 bases and the V segment lost 7 bases, leaving 8 bases of the junction unmatched. Whole-study results and caveats: Across the age range, TCR beta diversity per million T cells fell in a roughly linear way. It was the long-lived donors that had more naive CD4+ cells and higher diversity than aged donors. Conclusively comparing naive with antigen-experienced cells was impossible with unsorted PBMCs.

The chain recombines TRBV6-2 or TRBV6-3 with TRBJ2-1; TRBD1 matches 9 bases. The sequencing sample was made of blood. This TCR was sampled from an elderly man in good health. The DNA for the CDR3 is TGTGCCAGCAACCCCGGGACAGGGATATACAATGAGCAGTTCTTC. It codes for CASNPGTGIYNEQFF.